This T cell receptor beta chain comes out of a study of T cell responses to AZD1222 COVID-19 vaccine. The overall study: Pooling of second doses given at about 4 or about 12 weeks was done.

The CDR3 is 11 amino acids. In germline, CDR1 is MNHEY, CDR2 SVGAGI. Trimming shortened V by 7 bases and J by 8 bases, and 11 bases separated the two germline ends. As for this clone: Its antigen is undetermined.

Generated by immunoSEQ multiplex PCR, the TCRdb table keeps only in-frame clones and is missing some. The sample lists roughly 100,000 clones, about nine tenths occurring once. Study observations and caveats: Spike was spanned by vaccine-associated CD4 TCRs, with dominance at 160-218 and 743-854. Most donors were white British, females outnumbered males, and clonal diversity was possibly underestimated.

The TCR was taken from an adult in good health. The V and J genes are TRBV6-5 and TRBJ1-2; no firm D call. The sample consisted of peripheral blood, taken on day 0 of AZD1222 vaccination. The CDR3 bases are TGTGCCAGCATATGGGAAATAGGCTACACCTTC. Protein sequence: CASIWEIGYTF.